This is a list of T cell receptor beta chains from one sample in a study of tumor-infiltrating lymphocytes in primary liver carcinoma. In TCRdb, the multiplex PCR reads were re-called with MiXCR into one record per CDR3 protein. The profile covers 99,000 or so distinct CDR3 sequences, with about three quarters appearing a single time and over 9% taken by the ten largest. Sequencing was done on a sample of liver tumor tissue from sampling region 5. The receptor source for this set is a woman aged 55 to 70 with primary liver carcinoma and hepatitis B virus infection. Both conserved end residues are part of each CDR3. D genes are given only for firm matches. Where a row states a size, it is once, few, many or the class of an expanded clone; other rows omit it.

CDR3aa: CSVRSGTVSLETQYF
CDR3nt: TGCAGCGTTAGGTCCGGGACAGTGAGTCTGGAGACCCAGTACTTC
j_gene: TRBJ2-5
v_gene: TRBV29-1
d_gene: TRBD1
abundance: -

CDR3aa: CASSYGPPATNGKLFF
CDR3nt: TGTGCCAGCAGTTACGGGCCACCAGCAACTAATGGAAAACTGTTTTTT
j_gene: TRBJ1-4
v_gene: TRBV6-5
d_gene: -
abundance: once

CDR3aa: CVSGAPGQGDYEQYF
CDR3nt: TGTGTCAGCGGGGCTCCGGGACAGGGTGACTACGAGCAGTACTTC
j_gene: TRBJ2-7
v_gene: TRBV6-1
d_gene: TRBD1
abundance: -

CDR3aa: CASSPPRGQGFHTDTQYF
CDR3nt: TGTGCCAGCTCACCACCGAGGGGACAGGGATTTCATACAGATACGCAGTATTTT
j_gene: TRBJ2-3
v_gene: TRBV18
d_gene: TRBD1
abundance: few

CDR3aa: CATSRDPNTGELFF
CDR3nt: TGTGCCACCAGCAGAGATCCGAACACCGGGGAACTGTTTTTT
j_gene: TRBJ2-2
v_gene: TRBV15
d_gene: -
abundance: -

CDR3aa: CSALIGGGGNTIYF
CDR3nt: TGCAGCGCCTTGATAGGGGGCGGAGGAAACACCATATATTTT
j_gene: TRBJ1-3
v_gene: TRBV29-1
d_gene: TRBD1
abundance: -

CDR3aa: CSVGKAVSRNEQYF
CDR3nt: TGCAGCGTTGGAAAAGCGGTGAGCAGAAACGAGCAGTACTTC
j_gene: TRBJ2-7
v_gene: TRBV29-1
d_gene: -
abundance: many

CDR3aa: CASSQDVGDIGNTIYF
CDR3nt: TGTGCCAGCAGCCAAGATGTAGGGGATATTGGAAACACCATATATTTT
j_gene: TRBJ1-3
v_gene: TRBV4-2
d_gene: -
abundance: -

CDR3aa: CASSLALDGGNSSLHF
CDR3nt: TGTGCCAGCAGCTTAGCGTTGGACGGGGGTAATTCATCCCTCCACTTT
j_gene: TRBJ1-6
v_gene: TRBV7-9
d_gene: -
abundance: -

CDR3aa: CASSPKWMDYNEQFF
CDR3nt: TGTGCCAGCAGTCCAAAATGGATGGACTACAACGAGCAGTTCTTC
j_gene: TRBJ2-1
v_gene: TRBV6-6
d_gene: -
abundance: -

CDR3aa: CASNLAGFPYEQYF
CDR3nt: TGCGCCAGCAACTTGGCGGGGTTCCCCTACGAACAGTACTTC
j_gene: TRBJ2-7
v_gene: TRBV5-1
d_gene: -
abundance: -

CDR3aa: CASSMTGVNAQYF
CDR3nt: TGCGCCAGCAGTATGACAGGGGTAAATGCGCAGTATTTT
j_gene: TRBJ2-3
v_gene: TRBV6-6
d_gene: TRBD1
abundance: once

CDR3aa: CSAREGGGWGSGYNEQFF
CDR3nt: TGCAGTGCTAGGGAGGGAGGCGGATGGGGTAGCGGGTACAATGAGCAGTTCTTC
j_gene: TRBJ2-1
v_gene: TRBV20-1
d_gene: TRBD2
abundance: few

CDR3aa: CASSLRRGLVAYEQYF
CDR3nt: TGTGCCAGCAGCCTCCGGCGGGGATTAGTGGCCTACGAGCAGTACTTC
j_gene: TRBJ2-7
v_gene: TRBV13
d_gene: -
abundance: -

CDR3aa: CASSFDNEWLF
CDR3nt: TGTGCCAGCAGCTTCGACAATGAGTGGCTCTTC
j_gene: TRBJ2-1
v_gene: TRBV11-2
d_gene: -
abundance: few

CDR3aa: CASSLMAGLTVSYDEQFF
CDR3nt: TGCGCCAGCAGTTTGATGGCGGGTCTCACGGTCTCCTACGATGAGCAGTTCTTC
j_gene: TRBJ2-1
v_gene: TRBV5-1
d_gene: -
abundance: -

CDR3aa: CASSPGLAGGTGELFF
CDR3nt: TGTGCCAGCAGTCCAGGACTAGCGGGAGGAACCGGGGAGCTGTTTTTT
j_gene: TRBJ2-2
v_gene: TRBV28
d_gene: TRBD2
abundance: few

CDR3aa: CAWSLWWAPNPHGYTF
CDR3nt: TGTGCCTGGAGTCTTTGGTGGGCCCCTAACCCTCATGGCTACACCTTC
j_gene: TRBJ1-2
v_gene: TRBV30
d_gene: -
abundance: many

CDR3aa: CASSLQLQGPEQYF
CDR3nt: TGTGCAAGCAGCCTTCAATTGCAAGGCCCCGAGCAGTACTTC
j_gene: TRBJ2-7
v_gene: TRBV7-9
d_gene: -
abundance: -

CDR3aa: CASSEGTGVRRQETQYF
CDR3nt: TGTGCCAGCAGTGAAGGGACGGGAGTGCGTAGACAAGAGACCCAGTACTTC
j_gene: TRBJ2-5
v_gene: TRBV6-1
d_gene: -
abundance: many

CDR3aa: CNVDAPRDSATKLFF
CDR3nt: TGCAACGTTGATGCCCCCCGGGACAGTGCGACGAAACTGTTTTTT
j_gene: TRBJ1-4
v_gene: TRBV29-1
d_gene: TRBD1
abundance: -

CDR3aa: CANTNSNSPEENLFF
CDR3nt: TGTGCCAACACAAATAGTAACAGCCCTGAGGAAAATCTGTTTTTT
j_gene: TRBJ1-4
v_gene: TRBV28
d_gene: -
abundance: -

CDR3aa: CASSLSGIPNEGLFF
CDR3nt: TGTGCCAGCAGCTTATCGGGGATCCCAAATGAAGGACTGTTTTTT
j_gene: TRBJ1-4
v_gene: TRBV11-2
d_gene: -
abundance: -

CDR3aa: CASTLDQYYGYTF
CDR3nt: TGTGCCAGCACCTTAGACCAGTACTATGGCTACACCTTC
j_gene: TRBJ1-2
v_gene: TRBV7-9
d_gene: -
abundance: -

CDR3aa: CASSWNAGLGGRYEQYF
CDR3nt: TGTGCCAGTAGCTGGAACGCGGGACTGGGGGGCCGTTACGAGCAGTACTTC
j_gene: TRBJ2-7
v_gene: TRBV11-2
d_gene: -
abundance: -

CDR3aa: CASSLADQETQYF
CDR3nt: TGTGCCAGCAGCCTAGCGGACCAAGAGACCCAGTACTTC
j_gene: TRBJ2-5
v_gene: TRBV11-2
d_gene: TRBD2
abundance: medium-sized

CDR3aa: CANRPGTNGNNEQFF
CDR3nt: TGTGCCAACAGGCCCGGGACTAACGGTAACAATGAGCAGTTCTTC
j_gene: TRBJ2-1
v_gene: TRBV5-4
d_gene: TRBD2
abundance: -

CDR3aa: CASSQDLGYTGELFF
CDR3nt: TGTGCCAGCAGCCAAGATCTGGGGTACACCGGGGAGCTGTTTTTT
j_gene: TRBJ2-2
v_gene: TRBV14
d_gene: -
abundance: many

CDR3aa: CASSLLDTGGTYEQYF
CDR3nt: TGTGCCAGCAGTTTATTAGATACAGGGGGGACCTACGAGCAGTACTTC
j_gene: TRBJ2-7
v_gene: TRBV28
d_gene: TRBD1
abundance: few

CDR3aa: CASSLTNRGSETQYF
CDR3nt: TGTGCCAGCAGCCTAACAAACAGGGGGTCGGAGACCCAGTACTTC
j_gene: TRBJ2-5
v_gene: TRBV12-3/TRBV12-4
d_gene: TRBD1
abundance: many

CDR3aa: CASAILAGAGYNEQFF
CDR3nt: TGTGCCAGCGCCATCTTAGCGGGAGCGGGGTACAATGAGCAGTTCTTC
j_gene: TRBJ2-1
v_gene: TRBV6-4
d_gene: TRBD2
abundance: many

CDR3aa: CAISEFIRTGELFF
CDR3nt: TGTGCCATCAGTGAGTTTATACGCACCGGGGAGCTGTTTTTT
j_gene: TRBJ2-2
v_gene: TRBV10-3
d_gene: -
abundance: once

CDR3aa: CSVGENSSQPQRF
CDR3nt: TGCAGCGTTGGAGAGAACAGCAGTCAGCCCCAGCGTTTT
j_gene: TRBJ1-5
v_gene: TRBV29-1
d_gene: -
abundance: -

CDR3aa: CSVAPGDRAGGYTF
CDR3nt: TGCAGCGTCGCCCCCGGGGACAGGGCGGGTGGTTACACCTTC
j_gene: TRBJ1-2
v_gene: TRBV29-1
d_gene: TRBD1
abundance: -

CDR3aa: CAGSGIRDEQFF
CDR3nt: TGCGCCGGCAGTGGAATAAGGGACGAGCAGTTCTTC
j_gene: TRBJ2-1
v_gene: TRBV6-1
d_gene: -
abundance: -

CDR3aa: CSASLGELYNEQFF
CDR3nt: TGCAGTGCTAGCCTGGGGGAACTCTACAATGAGCAGTTCTTC
j_gene: TRBJ2-1
v_gene: TRBV20-1
d_gene: -
abundance: -

CDR3aa: CASSPAGRAGYNEQFF
CDR3nt: TGTGCCAGCAGCCCAGCCGGGCGGGCCGGCTACAATGAGCAGTTCTTC
j_gene: TRBJ2-1
v_gene: TRBV11-2
d_gene: -
abundance: -

CDR3aa: CASSLELRDRREKLFF
CDR3nt: TGTGCCAGCAGTCTAGAACTCCGGGACAGGAGAGAGAAACTGTTTTTT
j_gene: TRBJ1-4
v_gene: TRBV28
d_gene: TRBD1
abundance: -

CDR3aa: CVNSDGLSTGELFF
CDR3nt: TGTGTCAACAGTGACGGACTGAGCACCGGGGAGCTGTTTTTT
j_gene: TRBJ2-2
v_gene: TRBV6-2/TRBV6-3
d_gene: -
abundance: -

CDR3aa: CASSSRGARTMGSEHFF
CDR3nt: TGCGCCAGCAGCTCCCGGGGGGCGCGGACCATGGGCAGTGAGCATTTCTTC
j_gene: TRBJ2-1
v_gene: TRBV11-3
d_gene: -
abundance: once

CDR3aa: CSVRRISYNEQFF
CDR3nt: TGCAGCGTTCGCCGGATCTCCTACAATGAGCAGTTCTTC
j_gene: TRBJ2-1
v_gene: TRBV29-1
d_gene: -
abundance: many

CDR3aa: CASSRQENTEASF
CDR3nt: TGTGCCAGCAGCCGACAAGAGAACACTGAAGCTTCCTTT
j_gene: TRBJ1-1
v_gene: TRBV12-3/TRBV12-4
d_gene: -
abundance: -

CDR3aa: CASSWGRSSGANVLAF
CDR3nt: TGCGCCAGCAGTTGGGGCAGAAGCTCTGGGGCCAACGTCCTGGCTTTC
j_gene: TRBJ2-6
v_gene: TRBV5-1
d_gene: -
abundance: few

CDR3aa: CASSYSRGGRRATETFF
CDR3nt: TGTGCCAGCAGTTACTCAAGGGGAGGGAGAAGGGCCACTGAAACTTTCTTT
j_gene: TRBJ1-1
v_gene: TRBV6-6
d_gene: -
abundance: -

CDR3aa: CASSSSRGDNRAGELFF
CDR3nt: TGTGCCAGCAGCTCATCTCGTGGGGATAATCGCGCCGGGGAGCTGTTTTTT
j_gene: TRBJ2-2
v_gene: TRBV11-3
d_gene: -
abundance: -

CDR3aa: CASGPYSDLDTEAFF
CDR3nt: TGCGCCAGCGGCCCCTACTCGGACTTGGACACTGAAGCTTTCTTT
j_gene: TRBJ1-1
v_gene: TRBV5-1
d_gene: -
abundance: -

CDR3aa: CVNSSGLYNEQFF
CDR3nt: TGTGTCAACAGCTCCGGACTGTACAATGAGCAGTTCTTC
j_gene: TRBJ2-1
v_gene: TRBV11-2
d_gene: -
abundance: -

CDR3aa: CASSLSRGDRTEASF
CDR3nt: TGTGCCAGCAGCCTGTCAAGAGGGGATCGCACTGAAGCTTCCTTT
j_gene: TRBJ1-1
v_gene: TRBV4-2
d_gene: -
abundance: -

CDR3aa: CASSLAVGRRSTYTQYF
CDR3nt: TGTGCCAGCAGCCTAGCAGTGGGGAGAAGGAGCACATATACGCAGTATTTT
j_gene: TRBJ2-3
v_gene: TRBV11-2
d_gene: -
abundance: once

CDR3aa: CTSSFRGAGSGELFF
CDR3nt: TGTACCAGCAGCTTTCGCGGGGCTGGGTCCGGGGAGCTGTTTTTT
j_gene: TRBJ2-2
v_gene: TRBV5-6
d_gene: -
abundance: once

CDR3aa: CAWSLSPYNEQFF
CDR3nt: TGTGCCTGGAGTCTCTCCCCCTACAATGAGCAGTTCTTC
j_gene: TRBJ2-1
v_gene: TRBV30
d_gene: -
abundance: -